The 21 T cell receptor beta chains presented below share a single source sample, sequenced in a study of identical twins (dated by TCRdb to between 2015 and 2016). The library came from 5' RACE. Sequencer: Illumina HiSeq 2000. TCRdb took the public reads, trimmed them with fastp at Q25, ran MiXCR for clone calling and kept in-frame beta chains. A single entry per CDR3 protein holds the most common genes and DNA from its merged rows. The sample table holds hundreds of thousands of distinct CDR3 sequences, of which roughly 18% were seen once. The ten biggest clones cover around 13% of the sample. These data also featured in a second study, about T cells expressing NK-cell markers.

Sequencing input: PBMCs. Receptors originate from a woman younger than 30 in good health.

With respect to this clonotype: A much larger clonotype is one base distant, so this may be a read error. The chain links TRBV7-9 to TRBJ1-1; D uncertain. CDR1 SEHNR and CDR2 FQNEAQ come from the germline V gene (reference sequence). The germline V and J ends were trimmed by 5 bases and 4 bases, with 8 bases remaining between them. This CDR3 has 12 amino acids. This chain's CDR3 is CASSPLSTEAFF. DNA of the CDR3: TGTGCCAGCAGCCCTCTGAGCACTGAAGCTTTCTTT.

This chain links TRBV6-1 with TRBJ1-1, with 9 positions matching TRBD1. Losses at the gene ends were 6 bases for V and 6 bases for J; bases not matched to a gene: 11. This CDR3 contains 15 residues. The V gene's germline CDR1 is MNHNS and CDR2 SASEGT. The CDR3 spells CASRLRTGVGAEAFF. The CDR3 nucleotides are TGTGCCAGCAGACTCCGGACAGGGGTTGGGGCTGAAGCTTTCTTT.

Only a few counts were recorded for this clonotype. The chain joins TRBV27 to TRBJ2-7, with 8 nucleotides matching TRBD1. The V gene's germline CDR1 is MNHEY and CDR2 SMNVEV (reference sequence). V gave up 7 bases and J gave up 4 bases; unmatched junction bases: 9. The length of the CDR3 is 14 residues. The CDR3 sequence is CASKAGQGLYEQYF. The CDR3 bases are TGTGCCAGCAAGGCAGGACAGGGCCTATACGAGCAGTACTTC.

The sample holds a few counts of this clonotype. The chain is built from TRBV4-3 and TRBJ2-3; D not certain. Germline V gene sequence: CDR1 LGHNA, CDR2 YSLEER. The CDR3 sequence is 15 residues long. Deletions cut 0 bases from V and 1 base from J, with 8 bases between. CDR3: CASSQDLTGTDTQYF. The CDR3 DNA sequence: TGCGCCAGCAGCCAAGATTTAACCGGCACAGATACGCAGTATTTT.

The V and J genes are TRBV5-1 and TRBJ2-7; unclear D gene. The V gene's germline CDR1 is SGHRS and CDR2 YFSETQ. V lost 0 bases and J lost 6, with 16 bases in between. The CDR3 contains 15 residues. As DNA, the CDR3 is TGCGCCAGCAGCTTGGGGTACGGCCCGAAGGGCGAGCAGTACTTC. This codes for CASSLGYGPKGEQYF.

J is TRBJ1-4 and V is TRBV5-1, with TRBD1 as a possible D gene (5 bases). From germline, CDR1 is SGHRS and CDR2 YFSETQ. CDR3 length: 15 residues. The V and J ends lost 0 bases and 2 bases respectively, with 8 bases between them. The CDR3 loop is CASSLGPGTNEKLFF. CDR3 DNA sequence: TGCGCCAGCAGCTTGGGACCAGGGACTAATGAAAAACTGTTTTTT. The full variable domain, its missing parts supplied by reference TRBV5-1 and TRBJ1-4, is KAGVTQTPRYLIKTRGQQVTLSCSPISGHRSVSWYQQTPGQGLQFLFEYFSETQRNKGNFPGRFSGRQFSNSRSEMNVSTLELGDSALYLCASSLGPGTNEKLFFGSGTQLSVL.

The DNA of the CDR3 is TGCAGTGCTCGCCCAGGACTAGCGGGAGACGAGCAGTACTTC. Encoded protein: CSARPGLAGDEQYF. The chain is built from TRBV20-1 and TRBJ2-7; the match to TRBD2 covers 13 bases. The V and J ends lost 5 bases and 5 bases, in that order; junction bases with no gene match: 6. Germline values: CDR1 DFQATT, CDR2 SNEGSKA (reference sequence). The CDR3 is 14 residues long.

The CDR3 coding sequence is TGTGCCAGCAGCTTAGGGTCGTTTAGCACAGATACGCAGTATTTT. Encoded protein: CASSLGSFSTDTQYF. The chain employs TRBV7-6 and TRBJ2-3; D uncertain. Germline V gene sequence: CDR1 SGHVS, CDR2 FNYEAQ. The CDR3 contains 15 residues. V dropped 1 base and J dropped 0 bases, with 8 bases sitting between them.

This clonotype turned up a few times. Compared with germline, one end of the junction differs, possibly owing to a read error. CDR3 region: CASKGSYEQYF. The CDR3 bases are TGTGCCAGCAAAGGGTCCTACGAGCAGTACTTC. The rearrangement uses TRBV5-1 and TRBJ2-7; D remains unclear. Germline V gene sequence: CDR1 SGHRS, CDR2 YFSETQ. The CDR3 is 11 amino acids.

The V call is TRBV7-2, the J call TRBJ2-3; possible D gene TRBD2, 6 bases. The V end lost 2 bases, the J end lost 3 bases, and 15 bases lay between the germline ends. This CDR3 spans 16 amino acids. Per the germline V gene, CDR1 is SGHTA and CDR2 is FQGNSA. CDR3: CASSLRGTTETDTQYF. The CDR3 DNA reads TGTGCCAGCAGCTTACGCGGGACCACGGAGACAGATACGCAGTATTTT.

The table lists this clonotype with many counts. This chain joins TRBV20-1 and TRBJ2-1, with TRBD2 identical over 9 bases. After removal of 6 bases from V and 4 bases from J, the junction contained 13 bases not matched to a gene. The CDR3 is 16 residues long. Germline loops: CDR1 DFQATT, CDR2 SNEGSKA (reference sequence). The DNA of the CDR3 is TGCAGTGCCCTTCCCGACCTAGCGGGGAGATACAATGAGCAGTTCTTC. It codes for CSALPDLAGRYNEQFF.

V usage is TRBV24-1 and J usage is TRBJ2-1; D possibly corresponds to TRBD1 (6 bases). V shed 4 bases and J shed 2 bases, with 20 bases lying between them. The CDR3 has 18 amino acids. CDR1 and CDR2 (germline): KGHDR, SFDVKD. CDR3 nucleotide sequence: TGTGCCACCAGTGAATACCCGCCAGGGGCAAGTACCTACAATGAGCAGTTCTTC. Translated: CATSEYPPGASTYNEQFF.

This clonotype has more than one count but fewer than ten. The CDR3 sequence: CASSFSGMVGELFF. The CDR3 DNA follows: TGTGCCAGCAGCTTCTCGGGGATGGTCGGGGAGCTGTTTTTT. The chain recombines TRBV11-3 with TRBJ2-2; D is perhaps TRBD2 (5 bases). CDR3 size: 14 residues. V shed 3 bases and J shed 7 bases, with 12 bases lying between them. Germline V gene lookup returns CDR1 SGHNT and CDR2 YENEEA.

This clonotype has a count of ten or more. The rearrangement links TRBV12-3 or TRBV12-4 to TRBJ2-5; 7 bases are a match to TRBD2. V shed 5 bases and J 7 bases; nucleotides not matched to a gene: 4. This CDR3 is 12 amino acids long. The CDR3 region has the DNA TGTGCCAGCAGTAGCGGGGCGGGGACCCAGTACTTC. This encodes CASSSGAGTQYF.

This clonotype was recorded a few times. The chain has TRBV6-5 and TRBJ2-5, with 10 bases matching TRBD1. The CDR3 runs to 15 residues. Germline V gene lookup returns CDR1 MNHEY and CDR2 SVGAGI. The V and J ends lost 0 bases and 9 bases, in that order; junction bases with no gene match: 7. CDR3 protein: CASSYSGTGEWPQYF. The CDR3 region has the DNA TGTGCCAGCAGTTACTCGGGGACAGGGGAATGGCCCCAGTACTTC.

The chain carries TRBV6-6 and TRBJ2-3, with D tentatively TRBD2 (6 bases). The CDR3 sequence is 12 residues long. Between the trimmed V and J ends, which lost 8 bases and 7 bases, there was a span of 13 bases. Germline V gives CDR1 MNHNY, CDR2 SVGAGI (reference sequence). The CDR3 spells CASARRANTQYF. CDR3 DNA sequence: TGTGCCAGCGCAAGGAGGGCGAATACGCAGTATTTT.

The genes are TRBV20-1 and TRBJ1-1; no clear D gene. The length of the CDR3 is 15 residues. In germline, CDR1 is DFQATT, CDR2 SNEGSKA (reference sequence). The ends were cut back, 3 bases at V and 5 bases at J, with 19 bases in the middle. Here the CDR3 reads CSASPAEPESTEAFF. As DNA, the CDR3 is TGCAGTGCTAGTCCCGCAGAGCCAGAGAGTACTGAAGCTTTCTTT.

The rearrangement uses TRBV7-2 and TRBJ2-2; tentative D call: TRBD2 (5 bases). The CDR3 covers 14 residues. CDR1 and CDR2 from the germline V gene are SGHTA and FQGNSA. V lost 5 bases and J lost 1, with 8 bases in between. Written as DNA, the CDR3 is TGTGCCAGCAGCCATAGCGAGAACACCGGGGAGCTGTTTTTT. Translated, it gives CASSHSENTGELFF. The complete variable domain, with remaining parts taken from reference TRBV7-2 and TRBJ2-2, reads GAGVSQSPSNKVTEKGKDVELRCDPISGHTALYWYRQSLGQGLEFLIYFQGNSAPDKSGLPSDRFSAERTGGSVSTLTIQRTQQEDSAVYLCASSHSENTGELFFGEGSRLTVL.

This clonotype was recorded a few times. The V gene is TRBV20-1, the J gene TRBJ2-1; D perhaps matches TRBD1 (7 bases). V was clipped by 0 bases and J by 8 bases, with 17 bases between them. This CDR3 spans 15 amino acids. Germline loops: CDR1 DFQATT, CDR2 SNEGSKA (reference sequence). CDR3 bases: TGCAGTGCTAGAGATCCCAGGGGGGTTCTAGATGAGCAGTTCTTC. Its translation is CSARDPRGVLDEQFF.

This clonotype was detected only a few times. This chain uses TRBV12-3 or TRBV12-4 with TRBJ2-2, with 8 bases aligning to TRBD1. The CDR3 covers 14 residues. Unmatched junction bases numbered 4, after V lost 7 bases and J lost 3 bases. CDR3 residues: CASIRQGYTGELFF. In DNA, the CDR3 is TGTGCCAGCATACGACAGGGGTACACCGGGGAGCTGTTTTTT.

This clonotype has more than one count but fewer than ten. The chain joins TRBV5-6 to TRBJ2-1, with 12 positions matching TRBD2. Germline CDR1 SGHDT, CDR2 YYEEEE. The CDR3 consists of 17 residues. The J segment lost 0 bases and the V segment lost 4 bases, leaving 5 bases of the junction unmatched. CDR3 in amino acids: CASSRRLAGVSYNEQFF. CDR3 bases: TGTGCCAGCAGCCGTAGACTAGCGGGGGTCTCCTACAATGAGCAGTTCTTC.